A single sample gave rise to the 8 T cell receptor beta chains below, sequenced in a study of cytomegalovirus exposure and HLA in healthy donors. PCR amplification relied on 60 Vbeta primers (plus 13 Jbeta primers). Method: immunoSEQ multiplex PCR; TCRdb's copy keeps in-frame clones and lacks some. The sample lists roughly 100,000 clones; about 80% were seen once. Sequencing was performed on PBMCs. Receptor source: a human donor in good health.

A note on this clone: One junction end disagrees with the germline gene, perhaps due to a read error. This chain uses TRBV10-3 with TRBJ2-2; 8 bases are a match to TRBD2. Germline CDR1 is ENHRY and CDR2 is SYGVKD. The CDR3 is 17 amino acids. This chain's CDR3 is CAISEGLSGVNTGKLFF. The CDR3 bases are TGTGCCATCAGTGAGGGGCTTAGCGGGGTGAACACCGGGAAGCTGTTTTTT.

The rearrangement uses TRBV9 and TRBJ2-3; 7 bases are shared with TRBD2. Trimming at V came to 0 bases and at J to 2 bases, leaving 9 bases not matched to a gene. Germline V gives CDR1 SGDLS, CDR2 YYNGEE. The CDR3 consists of 17 residues. CDR3 protein: CASSVEGWGGPTDTQYF. The CDR3 DNA reads as TGTGCCAGCAGCGTAGAGGGGTGGGGAGGGCCCACAGATACGCAGTATTTT.

This clone was counted a single time. The V gene is TRBV21-1, the J gene TRBJ1-5; the table gives TRBD1 as D, unverified against the DNA. TRBV21-1 is a recognized pseudogene. The CDR3 consists of 18 residues. The chain's CDR3 is CASSPRDRETQSNQPQHF. The DNA of the CDR3 is TGTGCCAGCAGCCCCCGGGACAGGGAGACCCAAAGCAATCAGCCCCAGCATTTT.

V is TRBV15 and J is TRBJ2-1, with 8 bases matching TRBD2. The germline V gene has CDR1 LNHNV and CDR2 YYDKDF (reference sequence). The V gene end was trimmed by 4 bases and the J gene end by 7 bases; junction bases not matched to a gene: 9. This CDR3 has 15 residues. In DNA, the CDR3 is TGTGCCACCAGCACATACCGGGGGGGCCGAAATGAGCAGTTCTTC. Translation: CATSTYRGGRNEQFF.

The chain recombines TRBV19 with TRBJ1-6, with D maybe TRBD1 (6 bases). This CDR3 has 14 residues. V was cut by 2 bases and J by 10 bases, with 12 bases left in between. Germline V gene sequence: CDR1 LNHDA, CDR2 SQIVND (reference sequence). As DNA, the CDR3 is TGTGCCAGTAGTATAAGAAGGGGGAACTCACCCCTCCACTTT. Translation gives CASSIRRGNSPLHF.

The rearrangement uses TRBV13 and TRBJ1-3; 7 bases are shared with TRBD1. With 0 bases clipped from V and 1 base from J, the junction kept 6 bases outside the gene matches. The germline V gene has CDR1 PRHDT and CDR2 FYEKMQ (reference sequence). The CDR3 length is 17 residues. As DNA, the CDR3 is TGTGCCAGCAGCTTAGGGCCAGGGGGGTTGTCTGGAAACACCATATATTTT. Translating gives CASSLGPGGLSGNTIYF.

The J gene is TRBJ2-7, the V gene TRBV7-8; D is ambiguous. V lost 0 bases to trimming and J lost 0 bases, with 3 bases between them. Germline CDR1 SGHVS, CDR2 FQNEAQ. This CDR3 comprises 13 residues. CDR3 DNA sequence: TGTGCCAGCAGCTTAGCGCGCTCCTACGAGCAGTACTTC. This gives the protein CASSLARSYEQYF.

The chain links TRBV11-2 to TRBJ1-3; 9 positions match TRBD1. This CDR3 is built from 14 residues. Germline assignment: CDR1 SGHAT and CDR2 FQNNGV. Trimming cost V 8 bases and J 4 bases; bases outside gene matches: 6. In nucleotides, the CDR3 is TGTGCCAGCCGCGGGACAGGGAGAGGAAACACCATATATTTT. It specifies CASRGTGRGNTIYF.